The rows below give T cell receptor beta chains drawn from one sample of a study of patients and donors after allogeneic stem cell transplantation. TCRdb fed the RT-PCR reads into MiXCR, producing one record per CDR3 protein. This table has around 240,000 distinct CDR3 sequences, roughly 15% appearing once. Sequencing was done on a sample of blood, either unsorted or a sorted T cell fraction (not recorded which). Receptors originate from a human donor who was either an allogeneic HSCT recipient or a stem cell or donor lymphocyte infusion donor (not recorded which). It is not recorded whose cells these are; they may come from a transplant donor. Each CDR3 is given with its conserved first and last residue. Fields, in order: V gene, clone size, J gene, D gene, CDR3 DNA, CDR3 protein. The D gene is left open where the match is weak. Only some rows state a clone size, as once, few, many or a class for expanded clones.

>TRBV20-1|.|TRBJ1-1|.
TGCAGTGCCTCCCTTTACACTGAAGCTTTCTTT
CSASLYTEAFF
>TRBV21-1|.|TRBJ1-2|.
TGTGCCAGCGGCAAAGAGGGACAGGGTAACTATGGCTACACCTTC
CASGKEGQGNYGYTF
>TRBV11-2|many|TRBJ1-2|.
TGTGCCAGCAGCTTATCAGGGGCGGGTGGCTACACCTTC
CASSLSGAGGYTF
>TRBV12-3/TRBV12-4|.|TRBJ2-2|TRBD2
TGTGCCAGCAGTTTAGGACTAGCCTCCGGCGGGGAGCTGTTTTTT
CASSLGLASGGELFF
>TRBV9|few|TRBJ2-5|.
TGTGCCAGCAGCCGTGGGATTAGAGGGGCTAGAGAGACCCAGTACTTC
CASSRGIRGARETQYF
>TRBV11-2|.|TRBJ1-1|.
TGTGCCAGCAGCTTAGAAAGGGTCTATGGCCAAGCTTTCTTT
CASSLERVYGQAFF
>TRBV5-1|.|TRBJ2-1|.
TGCGCCAGCAGCGCGACTGCATACAATGAGCAGTTCTTC
CASSATAYNEQFF
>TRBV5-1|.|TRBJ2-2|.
TGCGCCAGCAGCTCCAGAGGAGACTACGACACCGGGGAGCTGTTTTTT
CASSSRGDYDTGELFF
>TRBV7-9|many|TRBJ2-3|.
TGTGCCAGCAGCTCCCCGACAGGACTTGCAGATACGCAGTATTTT
CASSSPTGLADTQYF
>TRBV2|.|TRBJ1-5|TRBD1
TGTGCCAGCAGTATCCAGGGGGCAGGCCAGCCCCAGCATTTT
CASSIQGAGQPQHF
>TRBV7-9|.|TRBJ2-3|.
TGTGCCAGCGGGGCGGTAGGTCCAGATACGCAGTATTTT
CASGAVGPDTQYF
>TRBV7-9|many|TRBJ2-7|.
TGTGCCAGCAGCTCGGGACGGGAACCATCCTACGAGCAGTACTTC
CASSSGREPSYEQYF
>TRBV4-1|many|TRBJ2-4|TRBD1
TGCGCCAGCAGCCAATTAACCCGGGACAGGGGTTACATTCAGTACTTC
CASSQLTRDRGYIQYF
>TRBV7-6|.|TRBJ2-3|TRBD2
TGTGCCAGCAGCGGGGGGACTAGCGGGAGGTCGGATACGCAGTATTTT
CASSGGTSGRSDTQYF
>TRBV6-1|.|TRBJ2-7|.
TGTGCCAGCAGATGGGACCTCGGTACCTACGAGCAGTACTTC
CASRWDLGTYEQYF
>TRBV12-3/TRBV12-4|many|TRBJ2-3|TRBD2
TGTGCCAGCAGTCAAGGACTAGCCGTATTGGATACGCAGTATTTT
CASSQGLAVLDTQYF
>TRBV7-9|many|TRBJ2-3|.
TGTGCCAGCAGCGTCAATGGTCTCGCAGATACGCAGTATTTT
CASSVNGLADTQYF
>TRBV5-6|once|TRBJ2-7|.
TGTGCCAGCACCCGACTAGGAGGAGGGACCTACGAGCAGTACTTC
CASTRLGGGTYEQYF
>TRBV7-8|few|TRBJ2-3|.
TGTGCCAGCAGCTTACCCACATGGGGGAGTAGCACAGATACGCAGTATTTT
CASSLPTWGSSTDTQYF
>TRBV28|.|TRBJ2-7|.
TGTGCCAGCAGCTCTGGTTCTACCGAGCAGTACTTC
CASSSGSTEQYF
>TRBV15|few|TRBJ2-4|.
TGTGCCACCAGCAGCCCCGGGACACCCAAAAACATTCAGTACTTC
CATSSPGTPKNIQYF
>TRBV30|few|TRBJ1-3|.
TGTGCCTGGAAGTCGGGAAACACCATATATTTT
CAWKSGNTIYF
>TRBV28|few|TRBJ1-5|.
TGTGCCAGCAGTTTACTAACAGCTAGCAATCAGCCCCAGCATTTT
CASSLLTASNQPQHF
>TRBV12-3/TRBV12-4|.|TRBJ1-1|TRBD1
TGTGCCAGCAGCCCTATGGACAGGGCTGAATTAGCTTTCTTT
CASSPMDRAELAFF
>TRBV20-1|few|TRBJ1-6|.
TGCAGTGCTATCCTCAGGGCTGATTCACCCCTCCACTTT
CSAILRADSPLHF
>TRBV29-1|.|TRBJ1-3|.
TGCAGCGTTGAAGAGCGGAGAGGCGGTACGTCTGGAAACACCATATATTTT
CSVEERRGGTSGNTIYF
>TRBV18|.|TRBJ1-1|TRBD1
TGTGCCAGCTCGCAACAAGGACAGGGATTCACTGAAGCTTTCTTT
CASSQQGQGFTEAFF
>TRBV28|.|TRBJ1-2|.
TGTGCCAGCAGCCGCGGGACAAATGGCTATGGCTACACCTTC
CASSRGTNGYGYTF
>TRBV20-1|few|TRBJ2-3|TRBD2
TGCAGTGCCTGGACTAGCGGGAGGTCAGATACGCAGTATTTT
CSAWTSGRSDTQYF
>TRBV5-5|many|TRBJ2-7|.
TGTGCCAGCAGCTTTGGTAGGAACTACGAGCAGTACTTC
CASSFGRNYEQYF
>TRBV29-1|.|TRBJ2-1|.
TGCAGCGTTGAAGCCCCGCTAACTAGCTTAAGCTCCTACAATGAGCAGTTCTTC
CSVEAPLTSLSSYNEQFF
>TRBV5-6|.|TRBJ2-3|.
TGTGCCAGCAGCTTGGCCGGGTTGGAAGATACGCAGTATTTT
CASSLAGLEDTQYF
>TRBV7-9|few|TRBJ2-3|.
TGTGCCAGCAGCCCTAACCAAGGGGATACGCAGTATTTT
CASSPNQGDTQYF
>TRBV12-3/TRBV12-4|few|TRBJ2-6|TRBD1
TGTGCCAGCAGGGGGGACAGGGGTAGCACTGGGGCCAACGTCCTGACTTTC
CASRGDRGSTGANVLTF
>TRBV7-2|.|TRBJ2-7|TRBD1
TGTGCCAGCAGCGCACCGGGACAGGGAGCCTACGAGCAGTACTTC
CASSAPGQGAYEQYF
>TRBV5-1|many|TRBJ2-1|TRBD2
TGCGCCAGCAGCTTCTTACTAGCGGGAGACCTTTACAATGAGCAGTTCTTC
CASSFLLAGDLYNEQFF
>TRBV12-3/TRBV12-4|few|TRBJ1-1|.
TGTGCCAGCAGCGATCCTGGACAGCAACAGAACACTGAAGCTTTCTTT
CASSDPGQQQNTEAFF
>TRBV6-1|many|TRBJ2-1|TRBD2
TGTGCCAGCAGTCCCTCGGGAGGGTTCAATGAGCAGTTCTTC
CASSPSGGFNEQFF
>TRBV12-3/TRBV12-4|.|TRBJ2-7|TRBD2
TGTGCCAGCAGTCCCGCGGGACTAGCGGTCGAGCAGTACTTC
CASSPAGLAVEQYF
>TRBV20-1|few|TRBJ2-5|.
TGCAGTGCCCGGCCAATCGGTAGCGGAGTTTCAGAGACCCAGTACTTC
CSARPIGSGVSETQYF
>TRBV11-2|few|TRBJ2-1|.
TGTGCCAGCAGCTTAAGGGAGGACTCCTACAATGAGCAGTTCTTC
CASSLREDSYNEQFF
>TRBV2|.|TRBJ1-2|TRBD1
TGTGCCAGCGCGAGGGCAGGGGGCTATGGCTACACCTTC
CASARAGGYGYTF